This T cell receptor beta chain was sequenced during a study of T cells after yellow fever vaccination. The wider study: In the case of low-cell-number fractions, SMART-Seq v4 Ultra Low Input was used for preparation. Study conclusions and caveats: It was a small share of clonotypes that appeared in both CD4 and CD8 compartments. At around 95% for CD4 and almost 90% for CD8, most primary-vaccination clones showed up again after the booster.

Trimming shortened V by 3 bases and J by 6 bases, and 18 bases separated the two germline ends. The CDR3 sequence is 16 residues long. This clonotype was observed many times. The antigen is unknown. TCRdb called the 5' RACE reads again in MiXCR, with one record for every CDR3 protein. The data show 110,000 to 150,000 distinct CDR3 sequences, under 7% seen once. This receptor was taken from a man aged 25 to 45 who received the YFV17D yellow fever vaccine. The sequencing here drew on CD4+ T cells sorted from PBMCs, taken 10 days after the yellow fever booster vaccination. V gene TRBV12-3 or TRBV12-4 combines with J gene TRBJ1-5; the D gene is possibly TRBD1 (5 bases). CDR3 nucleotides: TGTGCCAGCAGTTTGTCGTGGGCAGGGAACTCTCAGCCCCAGCATTTT. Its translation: CASSLSWAGNSQPQHF.